The 4 T cell receptor beta chains below come from one sample, sequenced in a study of blood T cell repertoires in COVID-19. Method: immunoSEQ multiplex PCR; TCRdb's copy keeps in-frame clones and lacks some. This sample has more than 85,000 clones; almost 85% occur once, and the top ten carry 10%. Source material: peripheral blood. Every receptor here comes from a man aged 70 or older with acute or convalescent COVID-19.

This chain connects TRBV7-3 to TRBJ2-2, with 7 positions matching TRBD1. The CDR3 has 15 amino acids. Germline trimming cut 9 bases from V and 2 bases from J; bases unmatched to any gene: 9. CDR1 is SGHTA, CDR2 FQGTGA, per germline. This chain's CDR3 is CASRSGTANTGELFF. CDR3 bases: TGTGCCAGTCGGTCCGGGACAGCCAACACCGGGGAGCTGTTTTTT.

The sample holds a few counts of this clone. The genes are TRBV2 and TRBJ1-1; D possibly corresponds to TRBD1 (6 bases). Germline V CDR1 and CDR2: SNHLY, FYNNEI. Deletions cut 8 bases from V and 6 bases from J, with 22 bases between. This CDR3 contains 15 residues. The CDR3 nucleotides are TGTGCCAGCGTGAGAGGGAATATTGGGGGCGCTGAAGCTTTCTTT. This encodes CASVRGNIGGAEAFF.

This chain links TRBV9 with TRBJ2-3; 11 nucleotides match TRBD2. CDR3 size: 15 residues. CDR1 is SGDLS and CDR2 is YYNGEE in the germline V gene. V trimming: 3 bases; J trimming: 2 bases; junction bases outside the gene matches: 2. The CDR3: CASSASGRYTDTQYF. DNA for the CDR3: TGTGCCAGCAGCGCTAGCGGGAGGTACACAGATACGCAGTATTTT.

The chain has TRBV4-3 and TRBJ2-6, with D maybe TRBD1 (5 bases). Trimming cost V 0 bases and J 4 bases, with 13 bases left between them. The CDR3 loop spans 17 amino acids. Germline loops: CDR1 LGHNA, CDR2 YSLEER. CDR3 loop: CASSQDLRGTGANVLTF. The CDR3 coding sequence is TGCGCCAGCAGCCAAGATCTAAGGGGAACCGGGGCCAACGTCCTGACTTTC.